This passage covers 7 T cell receptor beta chains from one sample sequenced in a study of a mutant IDH1 vaccine in newly diagnosed glioma (dated by TCRdb to the early 2020s). What these receptors recognize is not known. Receptors were amplified or captured by the immunoSEQ multiplex PCR assay. The source is immuneACCESS, and TCRdb retained only in-frame sequences with V and J called. Part of the clones is not carried over; for the studies checked, unresolved V genes explain less than half of this, and the remainder is unexplained. This sample is represented by 82,000 or so clones; roughly 85% of them were singletons. Roughly 2% of the sample is taken by the ten largest. The time point label, read with the paper, signifies: week 23, last vaccination. Each vaccine dose was 300 ug of a 20-mer mutant IDH1 peptide in Montanide, given subcutaneously with topical imiquimod. The specimen comprised PBMCs, sampled from a glioma patient whose treatment included an IDH1 peptide vaccine. The receptor source for this set is a man aged 25-40 years with glioma. Some clones in this sample may be carry-over from other donors' samples.

The chain is built from TRBV7-2 and TRBJ2-3; D remains ambiguous. Germline-derived CDR1 and CDR2 are SGHTA and FQGNSA. CDR3 length equals 13 residues. Trimming removed 5 bases at V and 2 bases at J, with 8 bases between. Here the CDR3 reads CASSTRLTDTQYF. In DNA form, the CDR3 reads TGTGCCAGCAGCACGAGACTCACAGATACGCAGTATTTT.

This rearrangement joins TRBV7-2 to TRBJ1-1; possible D gene TRBD1, 5 bases. The CDR3 extends over 13 amino acids. Trimming stripped 2 bases from V and 4 bases from J, with 8 bases between. Germline CDR1 is SGHTA and CDR2 is FQGNSA. CDR3 region: CASSLRGGTEAFF. The CDR3 DNA follows: TGTGCCAGCAGCTTAAGGGGAGGCACTGAAGCTTTCTTT.

The chain uses TRBV29-1 and TRBJ2-1, with D perhaps matching TRBD2 (5 bases). From germline, CDR1 is SQVTM and CDR2 ANQGSEA. The CDR3 covers 10 residues. V was shortened by 2 bases and J by 10 bases, with 6 bases between the two germline ends. The DNA of the CDR3 is TGCAGCGTTGAAAGAGGGGAGCAGTTCTTC. Protein product: CSVERGEQFF.

V and J are TRBV5-1 and TRBJ2-5; D tentatively fits TRBD1 or TRBD2 (5 bases each). V was shortened by 4 bases and J by 5 bases, with 21 bases between the two germline ends. The germline V gene has CDR1 SGHRS and CDR2 YFSETQ. The CDR3 runs to 16 residues. CDR3 residues: CASSPGTELSRETQYF. CDR3 sequence (DNA): TGCGCCAGCAGCCCTGGGACGGAGTTATCTAGGGAGACCCAGTACTTC.

This clone has just a few counts. This chain links TRBV5-5 with TRBJ2-7; tentative D call: TRBD2 (6 bases). The CDR3 is 15 amino acids. CDR1 and CDR2 from the germline V gene are SGHKS and YYEKEE (reference sequence). V lost 4 bases, J lost 3 bases, and 17 bases lay in between. The CDR3 DNA reads TGTGCCAGCAGCCGGGGGACGGACCCCAGCTACGAGCAGTACTTC. Translated: CASSRGTDPSYEQYF.

In this sample, this clone turned up once. This chain joins TRBV30 and TRBJ1-1; tentative D call: TRBD1 (5 bases). The CDR3 extends over 14 amino acids. CDR1 is GTSNPN, CDR2 SVGIG, per germline (reference sequence). V gave up 2 bases and J gave up 4 bases, with 14 bases separating them. The CDR3, as DNA: TGTGCCTGGAGTTCATACAATACAGGCACTGAAGCTTTCTTT. Translation: CAWSSYNTGTEAFF.

The chain recombines TRBV19 with TRBJ2-1, with TRBD2 matching over 7 bases. This CDR3 region has 16 residues. V dropped 7 bases and J dropped 1; count of bases not matched to a gene: 10. Germline V gene lookup returns CDR1 LNHDA and CDR2 SQIVND (reference sequence). The CDR3 region is CASTTPTGGSYNEQFF. The CDR3 DNA follows: TGTGCCAGTACCACCCCGACGGGGGGTTCCTACAATGAGCAGTTCTTC. Using reference TRBV19 and TRBJ2-1 for the parts outside the CDR3, the full variable domain is DGGITQSPKYLFRKEGQNVTLSCEQNLNHDAMYWYRQDPGQGLRLIYYSQIVNDFQKGDIAEGYSVSREKKESFPLTVTSAQKNPTAFYLCASTTPTGGSYNEQFFGPGTRLTVL.